The entry that follows covers one T cell receptor beta chain sequence. This sample is drawn from a study of T cell responses to AZD1222 COVID-19 vaccine. The method was immunoSEQ multiplex PCR; TCRdb's version includes in-frame clones alone and lacks a portion of them. Counted here are more than 80,000 clones, about 90% occurring once; the ten biggest clones make up around 2.9%. The TCR originated in an adult who received the AZD1222 COVID-19 vaccine. Here the sequenced sample was peripheral blood, taken 28 days after the second AZD1222 dose.

CDR3 in DNA: TGTGCCAGCAGTTACGGACAGGGGCACTCCTACGAGCAGTACTTC. This sequence encodes CASSYGQGHSYEQYF. The rearrangement uses TRBV6-6 and TRBJ2-7; 9 bases line up with TRBD1. Trimming removed 2 bases from V and 0 bases from J; junction bases left unmatched: 2. CDR1 and CDR2 from the germline V gene are MNHNY and SVGAGI (reference sequence). The length of the CDR3 is 15 residues.